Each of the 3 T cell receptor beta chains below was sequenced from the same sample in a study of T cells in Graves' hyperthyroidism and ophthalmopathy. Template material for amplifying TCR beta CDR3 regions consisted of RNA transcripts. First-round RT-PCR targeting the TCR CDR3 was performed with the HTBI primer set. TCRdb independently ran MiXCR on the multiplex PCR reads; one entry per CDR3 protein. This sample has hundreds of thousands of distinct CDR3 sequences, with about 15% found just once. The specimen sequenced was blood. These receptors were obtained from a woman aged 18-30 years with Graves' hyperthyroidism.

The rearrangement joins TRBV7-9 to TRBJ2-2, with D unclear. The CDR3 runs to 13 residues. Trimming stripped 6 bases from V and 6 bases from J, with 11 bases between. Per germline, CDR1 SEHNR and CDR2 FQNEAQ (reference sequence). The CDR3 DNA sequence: TGTGCCAGCAGGCATCTAGGCCCCGGGGAGCTGTTTTTT. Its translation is CASRHLGPGELFF.

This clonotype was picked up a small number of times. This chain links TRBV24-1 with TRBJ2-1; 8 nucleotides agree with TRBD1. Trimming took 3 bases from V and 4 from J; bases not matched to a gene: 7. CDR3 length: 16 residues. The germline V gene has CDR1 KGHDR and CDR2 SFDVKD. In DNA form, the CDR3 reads TGTGCCACCAGTGATCCACTGGACAGGGCTTACAATGAGCAGTTCTTC. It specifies CATSDPLDRAYNEQFF.

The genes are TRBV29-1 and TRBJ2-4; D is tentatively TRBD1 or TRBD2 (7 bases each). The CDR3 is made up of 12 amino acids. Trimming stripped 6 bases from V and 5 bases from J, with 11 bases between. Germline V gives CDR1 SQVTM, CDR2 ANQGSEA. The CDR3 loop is CSVQGGQNIQYF. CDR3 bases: TGCAGCGTGCAGGGGGGGCAAAACATTCAGTACTTC.